The 32 T cell receptor beta chains presented below share a single source sample, sequenced in a study of T cell repertoires in cytomegalovirus infection. MiXCR, applied by TCRdb to the reads, yields one record per CDR3 protein. The sample includes 680,000 or so distinct CDR3 sequences, 30% to 35% seen only once; the top ten take 15% to 20%. Their antigen targets remain unknown. The sequences come from cultured PBMCs, collected from culture after CMV antigen stimulation. These receptors were taken from a human donor in good health (CMV status not recorded). Some clones in this sample may be carry-over from other donors' samples.

In its sample, this clonotype was seen a few times. CDR3 nucleotides: TGTGCCAGCAGCCCCCTCCAGGGGAGGGAAAACACTGAAGCTTTCTTT. Residues: CASSPLQGRENTEAFF. This chain joins TRBV7-8 and TRBJ1-1; TRBD1 is a possible D gene (6 bases). V was shortened by 5 bases and J by 2 bases, with 18 bases between the two germline ends. The CDR3 extends over 16 amino acids. The germline CDR1 and CDR2 sequences are SGHVS and FQNEAQ.

This chain links TRBV20-1 with TRBJ2-3; 8 positions match TRBD2. The CDR3 loop spans 15 amino acids. Germline trimming cut 4 bases from V and 4 bases from J; bases unmatched to any gene: 10. Germline values: CDR1 DFQATT, CDR2 SNEGSKA (reference sequence). CDR3 in amino acids: CSATTVAGSPDTQYF. Here the CDR3 DNA reads TGCAGTGCTACCACCGTAGCGGGAAGTCCAGATACGCAGTATTTT.

The CDR3 DNA reads as TGCGCCAGCAGCTTTTTAATGGTGTTAGGAGAACGGGCAGATACGCAGTATTTT. It specifies CASSFLMVLGERADTQYF. This chain connects TRBV5-1 to TRBJ2-3; D is unresolved. Trimming removed 2 bases at V and 4 bases at J, with 23 bases between. The CDR3 has 18 amino acids. Germline V CDR1 and CDR2: SGHRS, YFSETQ.

This chain uses TRBV7-8 with TRBJ1-3; 9 bases fit TRBD1. Trimming at V came to 5 bases and at J to 4 bases, leaving 9 bases not matched to a gene. This CDR3 spans 16 amino acids. The germline CDR1 and CDR2 sequences are SGHVS and FQNEAQ. CDR3 sequence (DNA): TGTGCCAGCAGCCGTCACAGGGGGCTGGAAGGAAACACCATATATTTT. It translates to CASSRHRGLEGNTIYF.

This clonotype was seen at least ten times. V usage is TRBV7-2 and J usage is TRBJ2-7; D tentatively fits TRBD1 or TRBD2 (6 bases each). There are 14 residues in the CDR3. CDR1 is SGHTA and CDR2 is FQGNSA in the germline V gene. Trimming left V 5 bases short and J 7 bases short, with 18 bases between. CDR3 DNA sequence: TGTGCCAGCAGCCCACGGGGGCGGGCCCTAGAGCAGTACTTC. Residues: CASSPRGRALEQYF.

The CDR3 bases are TGTGCCACCGCCCGTGCCCGCGAAGAGACCCAGTACTTC. Encoded protein: CATARAREETQYF. The chain is built from TRBV10-3 and TRBJ2-5; D is unclear. V lost 10 bases, J lost 3 bases, and 15 bases lay in between. Per germline, CDR1 ENHRY and CDR2 SYGVKD. This CDR3 has 13 residues.

The chain couples TRBV19 to TRBJ2-1; tentatively, D is TRBD1 (6 bases). Trimming took off 3 bases at V and 3 bases at J, with 15 bases between the two ends. Per the germline V gene, CDR1 is LNHDA and CDR2 is SQIVND (reference sequence). The CDR3 has 16 residues. The CDR3 reads CASSIFTGFSYNEQFF. Written as DNA, the CDR3 is TGTGCCAGTAGTATTTTCACAGGGTTTAGCTACAATGAGCAGTTCTTC.

This clonotype has just a few counts. The chain carries TRBV7-2 and TRBJ2-5; 7 nucleotides agree with TRBD1. V trimming: 5 bases; J trimming: 2 bases; junction bases outside the gene matches: 8. The CDR3 extends over 15 amino acids. Germline assignment: CDR1 SGHTA and CDR2 FQGNSA. The CDR3 DNA reads TGTGCCAGCAGCCAGGGGACAGTTTATCAAGAGACCCAGTACTTC. Translation: CASSQGTVYQETQYF.

V gene TRBV19 combines with J gene TRBJ1-2, with TRBD1 matching 12 bases. The CDR3 consists of 15 residues. The V segment lost 8 bases and the J segment 8 bases; nucleotides outside the gene matches: 12. Per germline, CDR1 LNHDA and CDR2 SQIVND (reference sequence). This CDR3 reads CASSTGTGGVGGYTF. Written as DNA, the CDR3 is TGTGCCAGTTCTACCGGGACAGGGGGCGTGGGAGGCTACACCTTC. Full variable domain (missing parts from reference TRBV19 and TRBJ1-2): DGGITQSPKYLFRKEGQNVTLSCEQNLNHDAMYWYRQDPGQGLRLIYYSQIVNDFQKGDIAEGYSVSREKKESFPLTVTSAQKNPTAFYLCASSTGTGGVGGYTFGSGTRLTVV.

This clonotype was recorded at least ten times. The chain links TRBV7-8 to TRBJ1-5; D is unclear. This CDR3 comprises 15 residues. Trimming cost V 2 bases and J 2 bases, with 10 bases left between them. The germline V gene has CDR1 SGHVS and CDR2 FQNEAQ. CDR3 region: CASSLSYVGNQPQHF. Written as DNA, the CDR3 is TGTGCCAGCAGCTTATCTTACGTTGGCAATCAGCCCCAGCATTTT.

This clonotype has only a few counts. This chain connects TRBV6-1 to TRBJ2-5, with 11 bases that match TRBD2. Germline CDR1 reads MNHNS; CDR2 reads SASEGT. The CDR3 spans 16 residues. Trimming at V came to 3 bases and at J to 1 base, leaving 4 bases not matched to a gene. The CDR3 is CASSDRLAGPQETQYF. The CDR3, as DNA: TGTGCCAGCAGTGACCGACTAGCGGGGCCCCAAGAGACCCAGTACTTC.

The table lists this clonotype with many counts. The V gene is TRBV7-2, the J gene TRBJ1-2; 7 nucleotides agree with TRBD1. The CDR3 consists of 14 residues. Germline CDR1 SGHTA, CDR2 FQGNSA. Germline trimming cut 1 base from V and 3 bases from J; bases unmatched to any gene: 2. CDR3 residues: CASSLGQGDYGYTF. The CDR3 nucleotides read TGTGCCAGCAGCTTAGGGCAGGGGGACTATGGCTACACCTTC.

This chain uses TRBV5-6 with TRBJ2-1, with D perhaps TRBD1 (6 bases). This CDR3 is 15 amino acids long. Trimming took 0 bases from V and 3 from J, leaving 10 bases between them. CDR1 and CDR2 (germline): SGHDT, YYEEEE. For the CDR3, the DNA is TGTGCCAGCAGCTTGGTGGGGGCCAACTACAATGAGCAGTTCTTC. It is translated as CASSLVGANYNEQFF.

Comments on this clonotype: The junction differs from germline at one of its ends, possibly a read error. The chain carries TRBV6-1 and TRBJ2-2; D ambiguous. The CDR3 is 12 amino acids. Per germline, CDR1 MNHNS and CDR2 SASEGT. CDR3 region: CAGRPNTGELFF. As DNA, the CDR3 is TGTGCCGGCAGGCCGAACACCGGGGAGCTGTTTTTT.

This clonotype has a handful of counts. The genes are TRBV7-9 and TRBJ2-3, with 8 bases matching TRBD2. J lost 2 bases, V lost 5 bases, and 6 bases had no gene match. The CDR3 contains 15 residues. Per the germline V gene, CDR1 is SEHNR and CDR2 is FQNEAQ (reference sequence). CDR3 nucleotide sequence: TGTGCCAGCAGCCCACATAGCGGGAACACAGATACGCAGTATTTT. Translation gives CASSPHSGNTDTQYF.

The chain uses TRBV4-1 and TRBJ2-7; 8 bases fit TRBD1. The J segment lost 0 bases and the V segment lost 1 base, leaving 8 bases of the junction unmatched. Germline CDR1 MGHRA, CDR2 YSYEKL. The CDR3 runs to 17 residues. The CDR3 DNA reads TGCGCCAGCAGCCAAGCCCAGGCAGGGACAGGCTCCTACGAGCAGTACTTC. It translates to CASSQAQAGTGSYEQYF.

This clonotype was detected only a few times. The chain joins TRBV4-3 to TRBJ2-7; TRBD1 agrees at 7 bases. Germline CDR1 and CDR2: LGHNA and YSLEER. The CDR3 sequence is 15 residues long. The V and J ends lost 3 bases and 3 bases, in that order; junction bases with no gene match: 8. CDR3 sequence reads: CASSQNWDSLYEQYF. The CDR3 bases are TGCGCCAGCAGCCAGAACTGGGACAGTCTCTACGAGCAGTACTTC.

This clonotype was observed at least ten times. The chain recombines TRBV7-6 with TRBJ2-7; 8 bases agree with TRBD2. The CDR3 extends over 15 amino acids. Germline V gives CDR1 SGHVS, CDR2 FNYEAQ. Losses at the gene ends were 6 bases for V and 6 bases for J; bases not matched to a gene: 13. The CDR3 DNA reads TGTGCCAGCAGTCCCCGAACGGGACTAGAGTCCGAGCAGTACTTC. Translating gives CASSPRTGLESEQYF.

This clonotype has just a few counts. This rearrangement joins TRBV6-1 to TRBJ2-3; 9 bases map to TRBD2. CDR3 length: 16 amino acids. Germline loops: CDR1 MNHNS, CDR2 SASEGT. J gave up 5 bases and V 6 bases, and 12 bases lay outside the gene matches. CDR3 loop: CASSSRSGGLVDTQYF. CDR3 bases: TGTGCCAGCAGCTCCCGTAGCGGGGGTCTGGTAGATACGCAGTATTTT.

This clonotype was counted only a few times. The chain joins TRBV6-1 to TRBJ2-3, with D perhaps matching TRBD2 (6 bases). This CDR3 is 15 amino acids long. Germline V lookup: CDR1 MNHNS, CDR2 SASEGT. Trimming took 0 bases from V and 1 from J, leaving 8 bases between them. CDR3 bases: TGTGCCAGCAGTGAAGCGCGGGGTCGCACAGATACGCAGTATTTT. Translating it yields CASSEARGRTDTQYF.

The chain has TRBV7-3 and TRBJ1-2, with 8 bases fitting TRBD1. The CDR3 contains 12 residues. Looked up from germline, CDR1 is SGHTA and CDR2 is FQGTGA. V was pared by 6 bases and J by 7 bases, with 4 bases of the junction left unmatched. The CDR3 spells CASSRDRFGYTF. Here the CDR3 DNA reads TGTGCCAGCAGTCGGGACAGGTTTGGCTACACCTTC.

The rearrangement joins TRBV2 to TRBJ2-1, with a tentative D call TRBD2 (6 bases). In germline, CDR1 is SNHLY, CDR2 FYNNEI. This CDR3 comprises 14 residues. The V end lost 4 bases, the J end lost 6 bases, and 13 bases lay between the germline ends. The CDR3 here is CASSGGDLGNEQFF. CDR3 nucleotides: TGTGCCAGCAGTGGGGGGGATTTGGGCAATGAGCAGTTCTTC.

This chain uses TRBV27 with TRBJ1-4; the match to TRBD1 covers 9 bases. Germline CDR1 MNHEY, CDR2 SMNVEV (reference sequence). This CDR3 is built from 18 residues. V lost 1 base to trimming and J lost 0 bases; unmatched junction nucleotides: 6. CDR3 nucleotides: TGTGCCAGCAGTTTATTGTTACAGGGGGCCCCAACTAATGAAAAACTGTTTTTT. Residues: CASSLLLQGAPTNEKLFF.

In this sample, this clonotype turned up a few times. The rearrangement links TRBV7-8 to TRBJ2-3; the D gene is possibly TRBD2 (5 bases). Trimming cost V 3 bases and J 6 bases, with 13 bases left between them. This CDR3 spans 14 amino acids. Germline V gene sequence: CDR1 SGHVS, CDR2 FQNEAQ. CDR3 sequence: CASSFFGQRDTQYF. CDR3 coding DNA: TGTGCCAGCAGCTTTTTCGGGCAGCGGGATACGCAGTATTTT.

The chain uses TRBV7-6 and TRBJ2-1; D is possibly TRBD1 (6 bases). The ends were cut back, 5 bases at V and 7 bases at J, with 15 bases in the middle. The germline CDR1 and CDR2 sequences are SGHVS and FNYEAQ. The CDR3 consists of 14 residues. The CDR3 reads CASSLRTAWNEQFF. The CDR3 DNA follows: TGTGCCAGCAGCCTCAGGACAGCTTGGAATGAGCAGTTCTTC.

The V and J genes are TRBV19 and TRBJ1-3; D remains ambiguous. V lost 9 bases to trimming and J lost 0 bases, with 9 bases between them. This CDR3 is built from 13 residues. Per germline, CDR1 LNHDA and CDR2 SQIVND (reference sequence). The CDR3 sequence is CASLSYSGNTIYF. As DNA, the CDR3 is TGTGCCAGCCTTTCATACTCTGGAAACACCATATATTTT.

This rearrangement joins TRBV11-2 to TRBJ2-3, with 8 bases identical to TRBD2. This CDR3 is built from 16 residues. Germline CDR1 SGHAT, CDR2 FQNNGV. V trimming: 0 bases; J trimming: 5 bases; junction bases outside the gene matches: 7. The CDR3 sequence is CASSLDPAGDLDTQYF. The CDR3 DNA is TGTGCCAGCAGCTTAGACCCAGCGGGAGATTTAGATACGCAGTATTTT.

V and J are TRBV7-6 and TRBJ2-7, with 7 positions matching TRBD1. The V gene end was trimmed by 7 bases and the J gene end by 3 bases; junction bases not matched to a gene: 12. The CDR3 is made up of 15 amino acids. Germline lookup yields CDR1 SGHVS and CDR2 FNYEAQ. CDR3 in amino acids: CASTWTGTVDYEQYF. The CDR3 nucleotides are TGTGCCAGCACGTGGACAGGCACAGTAGACTACGAGCAGTACTTC.

This clonotype appeared a few times. The CDR3 coding sequence is TGTGCCAGCAGCTTCGCGGGGTATGAGCAGTTCTTC. This encodes CASSFAGYEQFF. V and J are TRBV7-9 and TRBJ2-1, with D possibly TRBD2 on 6 matching bases. The CDR3 is 12 amino acids. Trimming removed 3 bases from V and 8 bases from J, with 8 bases in between. Germline V gene sequence: CDR1 SEHNR, CDR2 FQNEAQ (reference sequence).

The J gene is TRBJ2-5, the V gene TRBV7-6; TRBD2 aligns across 7 bases. Per germline, CDR1 SGHVS and CDR2 FNYEAQ. V lost 8 bases and J lost 3; bases outside the gene matches: 3. This CDR3 contains 12 residues. This CDR3 is CASGGTKETQYF. CDR3 in DNA: TGTGCCAGCGGGGGGACTAAAGAGACCCAGTACTTC. Using reference TRBV7-6 and TRBJ2-5 for the parts outside the CDR3, the full variable domain is GAGVSQSPRYKVTKRGQDVALRCDPISGHVSLYWYRQALGQGPEFLTYFNYEAQQDKSGLPNDRFSAERPEGSISTLTIQRTEQRDSAMYRCASGGTKETQYFGPGTRLLVL.

This clonotype was seen at least ten times. V is TRBV7-9 and J is TRBJ2-5, with D possibly TRBD2 on 6 matching bases. This CDR3 spans 15 amino acids. Germline CDR1 reads SEHNR; CDR2 reads FQNEAQ (reference sequence). The V end lost 4 bases, the J end lost 5 bases, and 17 bases lay between the germline ends. This chain's CDR3 is CASSSWDSLRETQYF. CDR3 nucleotides: TGTGCCAGCAGCTCCTGGGACTCCCTAAGGGAGACCCAGTACTTC. The full variable domain, completed using reference TRBV7-9 and TRBJ2-5, is DTGVSQNPRHKITKRGQNVTFRCDPISEHNRLYWYRQTLGQGPEFLTYFQNEAQLEKSRLLSDRFSAERPKGSFSTLEIQRTEQGDSAMYLCASSSWDSLRETQYFGPGTRLLVL.

V and J are TRBV12-3 or TRBV12-4 and TRBJ1-2; D unclear. The CDR3 loop spans 12 amino acids. The V end lost 8 bases, the J end lost 8 bases, and 15 bases lay between the germline ends. CDR3 nucleotide sequence: TGTGCCAGCGCTATAACCCCACGGGGCTACACCTTC. Protein product: CASAITPRGYTF.